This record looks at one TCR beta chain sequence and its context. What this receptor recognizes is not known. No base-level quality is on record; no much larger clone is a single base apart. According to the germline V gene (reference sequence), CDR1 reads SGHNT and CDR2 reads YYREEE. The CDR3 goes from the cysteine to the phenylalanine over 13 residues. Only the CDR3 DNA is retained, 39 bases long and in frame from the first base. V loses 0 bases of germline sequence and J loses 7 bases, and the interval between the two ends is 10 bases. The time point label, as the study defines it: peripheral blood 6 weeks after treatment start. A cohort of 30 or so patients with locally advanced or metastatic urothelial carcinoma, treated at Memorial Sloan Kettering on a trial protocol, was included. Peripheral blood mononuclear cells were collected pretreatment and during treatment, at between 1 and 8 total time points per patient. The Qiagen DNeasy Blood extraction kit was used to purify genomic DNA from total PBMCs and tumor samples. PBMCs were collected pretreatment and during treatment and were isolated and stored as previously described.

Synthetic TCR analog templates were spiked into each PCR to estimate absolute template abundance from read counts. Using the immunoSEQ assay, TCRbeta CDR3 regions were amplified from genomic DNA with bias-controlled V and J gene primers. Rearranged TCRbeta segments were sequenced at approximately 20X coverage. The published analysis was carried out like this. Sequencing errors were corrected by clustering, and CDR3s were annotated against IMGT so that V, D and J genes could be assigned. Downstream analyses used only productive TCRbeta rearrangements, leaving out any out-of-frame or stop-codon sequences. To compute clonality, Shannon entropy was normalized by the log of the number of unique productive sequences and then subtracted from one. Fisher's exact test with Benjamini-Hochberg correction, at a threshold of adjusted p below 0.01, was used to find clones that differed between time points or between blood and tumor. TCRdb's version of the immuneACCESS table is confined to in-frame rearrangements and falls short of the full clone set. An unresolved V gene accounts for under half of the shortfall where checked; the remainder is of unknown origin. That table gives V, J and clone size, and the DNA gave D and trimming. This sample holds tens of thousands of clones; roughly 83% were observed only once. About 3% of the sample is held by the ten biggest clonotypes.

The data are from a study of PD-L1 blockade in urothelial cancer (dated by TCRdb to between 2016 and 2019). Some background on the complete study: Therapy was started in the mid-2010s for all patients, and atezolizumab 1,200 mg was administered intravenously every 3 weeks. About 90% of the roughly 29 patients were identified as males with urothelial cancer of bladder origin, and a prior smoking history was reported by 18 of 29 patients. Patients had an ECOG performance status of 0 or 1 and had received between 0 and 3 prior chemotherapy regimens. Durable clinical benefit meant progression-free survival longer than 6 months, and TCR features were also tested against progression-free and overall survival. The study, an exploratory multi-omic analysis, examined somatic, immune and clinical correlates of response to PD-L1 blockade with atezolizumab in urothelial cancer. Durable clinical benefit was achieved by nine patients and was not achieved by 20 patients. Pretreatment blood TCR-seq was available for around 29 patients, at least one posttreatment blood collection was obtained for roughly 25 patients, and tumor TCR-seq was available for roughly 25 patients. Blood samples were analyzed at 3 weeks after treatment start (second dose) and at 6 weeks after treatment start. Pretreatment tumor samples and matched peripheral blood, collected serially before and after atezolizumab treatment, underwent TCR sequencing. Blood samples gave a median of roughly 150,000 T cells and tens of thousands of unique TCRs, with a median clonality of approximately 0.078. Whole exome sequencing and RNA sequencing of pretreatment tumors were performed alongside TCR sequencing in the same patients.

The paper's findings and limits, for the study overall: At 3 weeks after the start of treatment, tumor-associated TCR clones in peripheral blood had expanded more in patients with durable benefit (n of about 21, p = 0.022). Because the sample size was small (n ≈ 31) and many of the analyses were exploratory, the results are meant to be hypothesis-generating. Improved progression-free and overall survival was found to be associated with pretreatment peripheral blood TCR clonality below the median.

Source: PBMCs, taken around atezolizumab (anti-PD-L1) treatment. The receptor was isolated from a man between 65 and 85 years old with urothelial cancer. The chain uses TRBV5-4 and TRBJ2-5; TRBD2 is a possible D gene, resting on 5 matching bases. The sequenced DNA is TGTGCCAGCAGCTTGGCCGACCGGGGGACCCAGTACTTC. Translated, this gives CASSLADRGTQYF.